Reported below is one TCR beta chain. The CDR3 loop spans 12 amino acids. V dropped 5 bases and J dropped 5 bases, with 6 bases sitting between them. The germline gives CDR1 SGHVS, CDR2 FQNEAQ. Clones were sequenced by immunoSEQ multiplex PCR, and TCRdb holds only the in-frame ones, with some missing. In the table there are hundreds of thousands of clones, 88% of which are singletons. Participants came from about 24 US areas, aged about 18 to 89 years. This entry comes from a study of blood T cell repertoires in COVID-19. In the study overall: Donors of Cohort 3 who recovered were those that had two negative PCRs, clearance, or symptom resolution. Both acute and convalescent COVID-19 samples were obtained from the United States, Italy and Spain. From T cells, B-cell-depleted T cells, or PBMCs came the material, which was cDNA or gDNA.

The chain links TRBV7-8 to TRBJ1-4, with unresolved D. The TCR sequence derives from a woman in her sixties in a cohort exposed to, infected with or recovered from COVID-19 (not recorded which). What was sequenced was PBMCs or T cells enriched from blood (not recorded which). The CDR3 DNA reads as TGTGCCAGCAGCCCCCCGAATGAAAAACTGTTTTTT. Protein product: CASSPPNEKLFF.